These T cell receptor beta chains were read from a single sample in a study of blood T cells in healthy people across ages. One entry per CDR3 protein, called by TCRdb with MiXCR from the 5' RACE reads. Among 1.4 million or so distinct CDR3 sequences listed, 35% to 45% were seen once. The specimen sequenced was blood. The receptors derive from a woman aged 18-35 years in good health. The CDR3 runs from the conserved cysteine through the conserved F or W. Each record gives: V gene, J gene, D gene, CDR3 protein. A D gene is named only where the DNA matches it firmly.

TRBV30	TRBJ2-1	NA	CAWSVQGYNEQFF
TRBV5-1	TRBJ2-3	TRBD1	CASSPGPGQVSYEQYF
TRBV6-1	TRBJ1-1	NA	CASSEHGRTEAFF
TRBV12-3/TRBV12-4	NA	NA	CASCTDIYEQYF
TRBV9	TRBJ2-2	NA	CASSVRQGEYDGELFF
TRBV6-6	TRBJ2-2	NA	CASNRGWAGELFF
TRBV9	TRBJ2-1	NA	CASSVGFTPPNEQFF
TRBV29-1	TRBJ1-2	TRBD1	CSGGTGADYGYTF
TRBV20-1	TRBJ1-1	NA	CSAKAGSRTEAFF
TRBV7-9	TRBJ2-3	NA	CASCSGAGASSDTQYF
TRBV29-1	TRBJ2-1	TRBD2	CSVELASGSYNEQFF